Shown below are 16 T cell receptor beta chains from a single sample sequenced in a study of blood T cell repertoires in COVID-19. The method was immunoSEQ multiplex PCR; TCRdb's version includes in-frame clones alone and lacks a portion of them. The table lists 40,000 to 50,000 clones, 70% to 90% of them singletons. The sequenced material came from peripheral blood. These receptors all come from a human donor in a cohort sampled during active COVID-19.

The CDR3 here is CASRMGTGYYNEQFF. The CDR3 nucleotides are TGTGCCAGCAGGATGGGGACAGGATACTACAATGAGCAGTTCTTC. The J gene is TRBJ2-1, the V gene TRBV2; 8 nucleotides align to TRBD1. Germline CDR1 is SNHLY and CDR2 is FYNNEI. After removal of 6 bases from V and 3 bases from J, the junction contained 7 bases not matched to a gene. CDR3 size: 15 residues.

The J gene is TRBJ2-2, the V gene TRBV5-1, with D unresolved. CDR3 length equals 14 residues. V lost 0 bases and J lost 1, with 4 bases in between. Germline-derived CDR1 and CDR2 are SGHRS and YFSETQ. CDR3 sequence (DNA): TGCGCCAGCAGCTTGGCCTTGAACACCGGGGAGCTGTTTTTT. It yields the protein CASSLALNTGELFF.

The table lists this clone with a few counts. This chain joins TRBV5-1 and TRBJ2-7; 12 positions agree with TRBD2. V was pared by 4 bases and J by 5 bases, with 10 bases of the junction left unmatched. CDR3 length: 16 amino acids. Germline-derived CDR1 and CDR2 are SGHRS and YFSETQ. CDR3 nucleotide sequence: TGCGCCAGCAGCCTGGGAATAGCTAGCGGGAGGGACGAGCAGTACTTC. Translated, it gives CASSLGIASGRDEQYF.

The rearrangement joins TRBV6-6 to TRBJ2-5, with TRBD2 identical over 9 bases. The junction had 5 bases not matched to a gene; V was cut back by 5 bases and J by 4 bases. The CDR3 extends over 14 amino acids. Germline V gives CDR1 MNHNY, CDR2 SVGAGI (reference sequence). CDR3 sequence reads: CASSRGGARETQYF. DNA of the CDR3: TGTGCCAGCAGTCGCGGGGGGGCCAGAGAGACCCAGTACTTC.

The chain carries TRBV18 and TRBJ2-7; 7 nucleotides match TRBD1. The V gene end was trimmed by 1 base and the J gene end by 3 bases; junction bases not matched to a gene: 3. Germline CDR1 is KGHSH and CDR2 is LQKENI. The CDR3 contains 14 residues. The DNA of the CDR3 is TGTGCCAGCTCACCACAGGGGGCGGTCTACGAGCAGTACTTC. It specifies CASSPQGAVYEQYF.

This clone was detected a few times. The V gene is TRBV10-3, the J gene TRBJ1-3, with 8 bases matching TRBD1. Germline V gene lookup returns CDR1 ENHRY and CDR2 SYGVKD. CDR3 length: 15 amino acids. The V segment lost 8 bases and the J segment 2 bases; nucleotides outside the gene matches: 8. This chain's CDR3 is CAIGTGTGAGNTIYF. As DNA, the CDR3 is TGTGCCATCGGAACCGGGACAGGAGCTGGAAACACCATATATTTT.

The chain carries TRBV30 and TRBJ2-2; no clear D. V was clipped by 0 bases and J by 4 bases, with 6 bases between them. The CDR3 contains 13 residues. Germline V gene data show CDR1 as GTSNPN and CDR2 as SVGIG (reference sequence). The CDR3 spells CAWSVLSTGELFF. CDR3 coding DNA: TGTGCCTGGAGTGTACTGTCCACCGGGGAGCTGTTTTTT.

The CDR3: CASSRGAVSSYNEQFF. The CDR3, as DNA: TGTGCCAGCAGCCGGGGGGCTGTCAGCTCCTACAATGAGCAGTTCTTC. This sequence joins TRBV7-2 and TRBJ2-1; D may be TRBD2 (7 bases). The V and J ends lost 5 bases and 0 bases respectively, with 14 bases between them. The CDR3 totals 16 residues. Germline assignment: CDR1 SGHTA and CDR2 FQGNSA.

The rearrangement joins TRBV7-2 to TRBJ2-2, with TRBD1 matching 9 bases. This CDR3 comprises 16 residues. CDR1 is SGHTA and CDR2 is FQGNSA in the germline V gene. Trimming took 2 bases from V and 6 from J; bases not matched to a gene: 7. CDR3 in amino acids: CASSLTTGGASGELFF. DNA for the CDR3: TGTGCCAGCAGCTTAACCACAGGGGGCGCTTCCGGGGAGCTGTTTTTT.

The V gene is TRBV7-2, the J gene TRBJ2-2; D might be TRBD2 (5 bases). V was shortened by 5 bases and J by 6 bases, with 10 bases between the two germline ends. The CDR3 is 13 residues long. Germline CDR1 reads SGHTA; CDR2 reads FQGNSA. CDR3 bases: TGTGCCAGCAGCCCCGGGGTGGCCGGGGAGCTGTTTTTT. Amino acid sequence: CASSPGVAGELFF.

The CDR3 DNA reads as TGCGCCAGCAGCCCCCAGGGTTCAGATACGCAGTATTTT. This codes for CASSPQGSDTQYF. The chain has TRBV5-1 and TRBJ2-3, with D maybe TRBD1 (5 bases). Trimming removed 4 bases at V and 4 bases at J, with 10 bases between. In germline, CDR1 is SGHRS, CDR2 YFSETQ. This CDR3 is built from 13 residues.

DNA for the CDR3: TGTGCCTGGAGTGGGAGGGATACGCAGTATTTT. It translates to CAWSGRDTQYF. This chain connects TRBV30 to TRBJ2-3; TRBD2 might be the D (5 bases). The V end lost 1 base, the J end lost 6 bases, and 5 bases lay between the germline ends. CDR1 is GTSNPN and CDR2 is SVGIG in the germline V gene (reference sequence). The CDR3 covers 11 residues.

This chain connects TRBV9 to TRBJ2-3, with D possibly matching TRBD2 (6 bases). Trimming took off 0 bases at V and 1 base at J, with 12 bases between the two ends. The CDR3 is 16 residues long. The germline CDR1 and CDR2 sequences are SGDLS and YYNGEE. For the CDR3, the DNA is TGTGCCAGCAGCGTAGAACTAGCTGGGGGCACAGATACGCAGTATTTT. This translates into CASSVELAGGTDTQYF. The entire variable domain, with the rest obtained from reference TRBV9 and TRBJ2-3, is as follows: DSGVTQTPKHLITATGQRVTLRCSPRSGDLSVYWYQQSLDQGLQFLIQYYNGEERAKGNILERFSAQQFPDLHSELNLSSLELGDSALYFCASSVELAGGTDTQYFGPGTRLTVL.

The chain is built from TRBV3-1 (or the pseudogene TRBV3-2) and TRBJ2-1; TRBD2 matches at 9 bases. This CDR3 spans 14 amino acids. V was pared by 4 bases and J by 9 bases, with 7 bases of the junction left unmatched. Germline CDR1 LGHDT, CDR2 YNNKEL (reference sequence). The DNA of the CDR3 is TGTGCCAGCAGCCCAGAGAGCGGGGGGCGTGAGCAGTTCTTC. The encoded protein is CASSPESGGREQFF.

The chain employs TRBV9 and TRBJ2-7; weak D call: TRBD2 (6 bases). The CDR3 is made up of 15 amino acids. V was trimmed by 6 bases and J by 2 bases, leaving 18 bases between them. Germline CDR1 and CDR2: SGDLS and YYNGEE. CDR3 sequence: CASTPTAGSTYEQYF. As DNA, the CDR3 is TGTGCCAGCACTCCAACGGCGGGGTCGACCTACGAGCAGTACTTC. Complete variable domain (other parts from reference TRBV9 and TRBJ2-7): DSGVTQTPKHLITATGQRVTLRCSPRSGDLSVYWYQQSLDQGLQFLIQYYNGEERAKGNILERFSAQQFPDLHSELNLSSLELGDSALYFCASTPTAGSTYEQYFGPGTRLTVT.

This chain uses TRBV6-5 with TRBJ1-2, with D perhaps matching TRBD1 (6 bases). Trimming cost V 6 bases and J 1 base, with 9 bases left between them. From germline, CDR1 is MNHEY and CDR2 SVGAGI. The CDR3 covers 13 residues. This chain's CDR3 is CASSADSNYGYTF. The CDR3 bases are TGTGCCAGCAGCGCGGACAGTAACTATGGCTACACCTTC.